This T cell receptor (beta chain) was sequenced for a study of neurological immune-mediated disorders. Overall study findings and caveats: Levels of TCR clonal expansion peaked in HTLV-1-associated myelopathy and reached their lowest in multiple sclerosis, under those of healthy controls.

From 15-18 subjects, over 160 million TCR-beta sequences were obtained in each sequencing run. Each CDR3 protein is one row after TCRdb ran MiXCR on the 5' RACE reads. Here the sample spans tens of thousands of distinct CDR3 sequences, 15% to 20% being singletons. This clonotype was counted at least ten times. As yet, its antigen is unknown. The CDR3 has 13 residues. The V end lost 0 bases, the J end lost 6 bases, and 7 bases lay between the germline ends. Germline assignment: CDR1 LGHNA and CDR2 YSLEER. Volunteers attending a blood bank in Maryland, USA, served as healthy controls. The starting material, 2 million PBMCs stored at -80 C, gave rise to the unsorted libraries.

The rearrangement links TRBV4-3 to TRBJ2-3, with D unresolved. The sequenced sample was PBMCs. The sequence was collected from a woman aged 40 to 49 in good health. The CDR3 loop is CASSQELQDTQYF. DNA for the CDR3: TGCGCCAGCAGCCAAGAGCTACAGGATACGCAGTATTTT.